The rows below give T cell receptor beta chains drawn from one sample of a study of T-cell memory formation after mild COVID-19. Using its own MiXCR run on the 5' RACE reads, TCRdb lists one record per CDR3 protein. The sample includes about 190,000 distinct CDR3 sequences, 15% to 20% of them seen just once. Sequencing used PBMCs or a T cell subset sorted from them (not recorded which). The receptors shown here come from an adult woman who had mild COVID-19 (a few samples of this study predate the infection). Cell type and time point are not known. Both conserved end residues are part of each CDR3. Each record gives: clone size, D gene, J gene, V gene, CDR3 DNA, CDR3 protein. D genes are given only for firm matches. Rows may omit the clone size; those that give it use once, few, many or a size class.

- | TRBD1 | TRBJ2-7 | TRBV5-6 | TGTGCCAGCAGCTTGACAGGGGGCGAAGACGAGCAGTACTTC | CASSLTGGEDEQYF
- | TRBD1 | TRBJ2-5 | TRBV7-2 | TGTGCCAGCAGCTTATCCAGGGGGAAAGAGACCCAGTACTTC | CASSLSRGKETQYF
few | - | TRBJ1-1 | TRBV12-3/TRBV12-4 | TGTGCCATCAGCAGGGAGATAAACACTGAAGCTTTCTTT | CAISREINTEAFF
few | - | TRBJ1-1 | TRBV29-1 | TGCAGCGTCCGGGTCTCGGGGAACACTGAAGCTTTCTTT | CSVRVSGNTEAFF
- | - | TRBJ1-2 | TRBV29-1 | TGCAGCGTTGACGGTGGAGCGGCCGGGGGCTACACCTTC | CSVDGGAAGGYTF
- | - | TRBJ2-5 | TRBV3-1 | TGTGCCAGCAGCCAAAAAGGGAGCCAAGAGACCCAGTACTTC | CASSQKGSQETQYF
- | - | TRBJ2-1 | TRBV30 | TGTGCCTGGAGTCAGGACAGCTACAATGAGCAGTTCTTC | CAWSQDSYNEQFF
- | - | TRBJ2-3 | TRBV24-1 | TGTGCCACCAGTTCAGCCACAGATACGCAGTATTTT | CATSSATDTQYF
few | - | TRBJ1-6 | TRBV10-3 | TGTGCCACGAATCCCGATGGGACCACTTCACCCCTCCACTTT | CATNPDGTTSPLHF
few | TRBD1 | TRBJ1-1 | TRBV5-4 | TGTGCCAGCAGCCTGACAGGGGGAACGACTGAAGCTTTCTTT | CASSLTGGTTEAFF